Shown below are 25 T cell receptor beta chains from a single sample sequenced in a study of blood T cell repertoires in COVID-19. TCRdb's copy holds only in-frame clones and misses some; the assay was immunoSEQ multiplex PCR. The repertoire has about 160,000 clones, approximately 92% of them found once; the top ten carry roughly 4.5%. Sequenced: peripheral blood. These receptor sequences come from a woman aged 45-59 years with acute or convalescent COVID-19.

The sample holds a few counts of this clone. V usage is TRBV27 and J usage is TRBJ2-3; TRBD2 matches at 8 bases. The length of the CDR3 is 15 residues. Germline CDR1 and CDR2: MNHEY and SMNVEV (reference sequence). The V segment lost 5 bases and the J segment 4 bases; nucleotides outside the gene matches: 8. CDR3 nucleotide sequence: TGTGCCAGCAGTGCATCGGGAGGGTTGGCAGATACGCAGTATTTT. Its translation is CASSASGGLADTQYF.

This chain connects TRBV15 to TRBJ1-2; D remains ambiguous. The CDR3 has 14 residues. With 0 bases removed from V and 8 bases from J, the gap between germline ends came to 13 bases. Germline values: CDR1 LNHNV, CDR2 YYDKDF (reference sequence). CDR3 protein: CATSRDLSSGGYTF. DNA of the CDR3: TGTGCCACCAGCAGAGATTTGTCCTCGGGGGGCTACACCTTC.

Here the CDR3 reads CASSLEKGATGQPQHF. CDR3 in DNA: TGTGCCAGCAGCTTAGAGAAGGGGGCTACAGGGCAGCCCCAGCATTTT. The chain recombines TRBV7-8 with TRBJ1-5; TRBD1 matches 7 bases. The length of the CDR3 is 16 residues. V shed 1 base, J shed 7 bases, and the junction held 10 bases outside the gene matches. The V gene's germline CDR1 is SGHVS and CDR2 FQNEAQ.

The rearrangement joins TRBV13 to TRBJ1-2, with D uncertain. Germline CDR1 is PRHDT and CDR2 is FYEKMQ (reference sequence). There are 15 residues in the CDR3. Trimming cost V 5 bases and J 1 base, with 14 bases left between them. DNA of the CDR3: TGTGCCAGCAGCCCATCGTCAGTGAATAACTATGGCTACACCTTC. Translated: CASSPSSVNNYGYTF.

V gene TRBV10-3 combines with J gene TRBJ2-3; 7 bases are a match to TRBD1. The CDR3 spans 14 residues. From germline, CDR1 is ENHRY and CDR2 SYGVKD. The V segment lost 4 bases and the J segment 3 bases; nucleotides outside the gene matches: 4. CDR3: CAISGRQGTDTQYF. For the CDR3, the DNA is TGTGCCATCAGTGGGAGACAGGGAACAGATACGCAGTATTTT.

To note about this clone: At the DNA level, this CDR3 is encoded by other sequences in the same sample as well. The genes are TRBV19 and TRBJ1-1, with 8 bases fitting TRBD1. J was trimmed by 1 base and V by 2 bases; bases with no gene match: 0. Per the germline V gene, CDR1 is LNHDA and CDR2 is SQIVND (reference sequence). This CDR3 has 14 amino acids. The CDR3 loop reads CASSITGGNTEAFF. The CDR3 DNA sequence: TGTGCCAGTAGTATAACAGGGGGGAACACTGAAGCTTTCTTT.

The chain combines TRBV28 with TRBJ2-1; maybe TRBD2 (7 bases). Germline V gene data show CDR1 as MDHEN and CDR2 as SYDVKM. The length of the CDR3 is 14 residues. CDR3 coding DNA: TGTGCTGGGGGAGGGGGACTCTCCTACAATGAGCAGTTCTTC. Amino acids: CAGGGGLSYNEQFF. The full variable domain, completed using reference TRBV28 and TRBJ2-1, is DVKVTQSSRYLVKRTGEKVFLECVQDMDHENMFWYRQDPGLGLRLIYFSYDVKMKEKGDIPEGYSVSREKKERFSLILESASTNQTSMYLCAGGGGLSYNEQFFGPGTRLTVL.

The chain joins TRBV28 to TRBJ1-4, with 10 bases fitting TRBD1. The CDR3 consists of 15 residues. Trimming at V came to 4 bases and at J to 8 bases, leaving 7 bases not matched to a gene. CDR1 MDHEN and CDR2 SYDVKM come from the germline V gene. CDR3 sequence: CASSSSGTGVEKLFF. CDR3 bases: TGTGCCAGCAGTTCGTCCGGGACAGGGGTGGAAAAACTGTTTTTT.

The rearrangement links TRBV5-1 to TRBJ1-6; D call uncertain. V was pared by 7 bases and J by 10 bases, with 18 bases between. Germline CDR1 is SGHRS and CDR2 is YFSETQ. This CDR3 region has 14 residues. The CDR3 region has the DNA TGCGCCAGCCGCCCTCGGGAGTCCCTCTCACCCCTCCACTTT. Its translation is CASRPRESLSPLHF.

The rearrangement joins TRBV15 to TRBJ2-2; D remains unclear. Trimming removed 0 bases at V and 1 base at J, with 9 bases between. The CDR3 totals 16 residues. From germline, CDR1 is LNHNV and CDR2 YYDKDF (reference sequence). The CDR3 nucleotides read TGTGCCACCAGCAGAGAGTTTGGCGGGAACACCGGGGAGCTGTTTTTT. Its protein is CATSREFGGNTGELFF.

The CDR3 nucleotides are TGCGCCAGCAGCCCCTCCCCCTCTAGCGGGAGTTGGAATGAGCAGTTCTTC. Protein sequence: CASSPSPSSGSWNEQFF. V and J are TRBV4-3 and TRBJ2-1, with 10 nucleotides matching TRBD2. The CDR3 consists of 17 residues. Trimming at V came to 4 bases and at J to 7 bases, leaving 13 bases not matched to a gene. Germline CDR1 is LGHNA and CDR2 is YSLEER.

The chain combines TRBV19 with TRBJ2-1, with 11 positions matching TRBD2. This CDR3 is built from 15 residues. After removal of 3 bases from V and 5 bases from J, the junction contained 3 bases not matched to a gene. Germline V CDR1 and CDR2: LNHDA, SQIVND (reference sequence). The CDR3 DNA is TGTGCCAGTAGTATCCTTAGCGGGGGGGACAATGAGCAGTTCTTC. Its protein is CASSILSGGDNEQFF. Full variable domain (outside the CDR3, taken from reference TRBV19 and TRBJ2-1): DGGITQSPKYLFRKEGQNVTLSCEQNLNHDAMYWYRQDPGQGLRLIYYSQIVNDFQKGDIAEGYSVSREKKESFPLTVTSAQKNPTAFYLCASSILSGGDNEQFFGPGTRLTVL.

V gene TRBV11-2 combines with J gene TRBJ2-5, with a possible D match to TRBD2 (6 bases). CDR1 and CDR2 (germline): SGHAT, FQNNGV. V lost 5 bases and J 0 bases, leaving 13 bases between the germline ends. This CDR3 region has 15 residues. The DNA for the CDR3 is TGTGCCAGCAGCAACCTACTAGCCCACCAAGAGACCCAGTACTTC. This gives the protein CASSNLLAHQETQYF. The complete variable domain, with remaining parts taken from reference TRBV11-2 and TRBJ2-5, reads EAGVAQSPRYKIIEKRQSVAFWCNPISGHATLYWYQQILGQGPKLLIQFQNNGVVDDSQLPKDRFSAERLKGVDSTLKIQPAKLEDSAVYLCASSNLLAHQETQYFGPGTRLLVL.

This chain uses TRBV28 with TRBJ1-3, with TRBD1 as a possible D gene (5 bases). This CDR3 is 17 amino acids long. Trimming removed 3 bases at V and 0 bases at J, with 15 bases between. CDR1 is MDHEN and CDR2 is SYDVKM in the germline V gene. The CDR3 sequence: CASSFPGGVVSGNTIYF. The CDR3 nucleotides are TGTGCCAGCAGTTTCCCCGGGGGGGTCGTCTCTGGAAACACCATATATTTT.

A single count supports this clone. The J gene is TRBJ2-4, the V gene TRBV28; no definite D call. V lost 3 bases and J 6 bases, leaving 6 bases between the germline ends. The germline CDR1 and CDR2 sequences are MDHEN and SYDVKM. This CDR3 has 12 amino acids. The CDR3 DNA reads TGTGCCAGCAGTTTCAGAGGAAACATTCAGTACTTC. Residues: CASSFRGNIQYF.

The V call is TRBV5-6, the J call TRBJ1-1; unclear D gene. CDR1 is SGHDT, CDR2 YYEEEE, per germline. The CDR3 is made up of 15 amino acids. Trimming cost V 4 bases and J 6 bases, with 19 bases left between them. CDR3 protein: CASSESGKAVAEAFF. The CDR3 DNA is TGTGCCAGCAGCGAGTCGGGGAAAGCGGTGGCTGAAGCTTTCTTT.

Concerning this clone itself: This CDR3 is also generated by other DNA sequences in the sample. The CDR3 here is CATSRTGNTEAFF. The DNA for the CDR3 is TGTGCCACCAGCAGGACAGGTAACACTGAAGCTTTCTTT. The rearrangement joins TRBV15 to TRBJ1-1, with D perhaps matching TRBD1 (6 bases). Per the germline V gene, CDR1 is LNHNV and CDR2 is YYDKDF (reference sequence). The germline V and J ends were trimmed by 3 bases and 2 bases, with 7 bases remaining between them. This CDR3 has 13 amino acids.

V and J are TRBV5-1 and TRBJ1-1; D remains ambiguous. Germline V gene sequence: CDR1 SGHRS, CDR2 YFSETQ. CDR3 size: 15 residues. The V end was cut by 2 bases, the J end by 6 bases, with 17 bases between. CDR3 sequence: CASSLDDRREAEAFF. The CDR3 region has the DNA TGCGCCAGCAGCTTAGATGACCGCCGGGAGGCTGAAGCTTTCTTT.

This chain links TRBV30 with TRBJ1-2, with D unresolved. Germline V CDR1 and CDR2: GTSNPN, SVGIG (reference sequence). Deletions cut 0 bases from V and 4 bases from J, with 6 bases between. This CDR3 is built from 12 residues. This CDR3 reads CAWSVGVYGYTF. CDR3 nucleotides: TGTGCCTGGAGTGTAGGAGTCTATGGCTACACCTTC.

The chain combines TRBV2 with TRBJ2-7; 9 bases match TRBD1. The V gene end was trimmed by 7 bases and the J gene end by 0 bases; junction bases not matched to a gene: 7. CDR1 and CDR2 (germline): SNHLY, FYNNEI. The CDR3 is 15 amino acids. DNA of the CDR3: TGTGCCAGCACCTGGACAGGGGAAGTCTCCTACGAGCAGTACTTC. Amino acid sequence: CASTWTGEVSYEQYF.

The chain links TRBV6-5 to TRBJ1-2; possible D gene TRBD1, 5 bases. This CDR3 has 13 residues. Trimming removed 7 bases at V and 8 bases at J, with 17 bases between. Per germline, CDR1 MNHEY and CDR2 SVGAGI. CDR3: CASTHGGWVGYTF. CDR3 in DNA: TGTGCCAGCACTCACGGGGGTTGGGTGGGCTACACCTTC.

Turning to this clone: Other DNA sequences in this sample translate to the same CDR3. The chain couples TRBV19 to TRBJ1-2; D gene unclear. The CDR3 is made up of 12 amino acids. The germline V gene encodes CDR1 LNHDA and CDR2 SQIVND (reference sequence). V lost 3 bases and J lost 5, with 7 bases in between. The CDR3 region is CASSISGYGYTF. The DNA of the CDR3 is TGTGCCAGTAGTATCTCAGGTTATGGCTACACCTTC.

The chain employs TRBV6-5 and TRBJ1-3, with TRBD1 identical over 7 bases. This CDR3 contains 15 residues. V shed 6 bases and J 4 bases; nucleotides not matched to a gene: 9. The germline V gene has CDR1 MNHEY and CDR2 SVGAGI. CDR3 bases: TGTGCCAGCAGCCCCTCCGGGACAGCCGGAAACACCATATATTTT. It codes for CASSPSGTAGNTIYF.

The chain has TRBV27 and TRBJ1-1; D gene ambiguous. Germline CDR1 and CDR2: MNHEY and SMNVEV (reference sequence). The CDR3 sequence is 13 residues long. V lost 3 bases to trimming and J lost 4 bases, with 9 bases between them. This CDR3 reads CASSFGLATEAFF. Written as DNA, the CDR3 is TGTGCCAGCAGTTTTGGACTGGCCACTGAAGCTTTCTTT.

The chain has TRBV7-2 and TRBJ2-3, with 8 bases aligning to TRBD2. There are 17 residues in the CDR3. Germline CDR1 SGHTA, CDR2 FQGNSA. The J segment lost 2 bases and the V segment lost 5 bases, leaving 12 bases of the junction unmatched. The chain's CDR3 is CASSPTPLAEFTDTQYF. DNA of the CDR3: TGTGCCAGCAGCCCCACACCACTAGCGGAGTTCACAGATACGCAGTATTTT.